The clone carrying this T cell receptor beta chain was detected ten times or more. Its antigen is unidentified. This record belongs to a study of beta chain features in type 1 diabetes. Points from the study as a whole: Whether HLA type affects TCRB rearrangement stayed undetermined in the present work. Shortening of TCRB CDR3s, moderate but significant, appeared in all four CD4+ subsets of Type 1 diabetes patients. Compared with healthy donors, patients appeared to share more similar naive, central memory and regulatory TCRB repertoires.

Sorting with CD45RO/CCR7/CD25/CD127/CD95/CD27 yielded naive, central memory, regulatory and stem-like memory CD4+ cells. V lost 0 bases, J lost 5 bases, and 7 bases lay in between. Germline V gene data show CDR1 as MNHEY and CDR2 as SMNVEV (reference sequence). The CDR3 is 13 residues long. Expressed TCRB transcripts were sequenced because the entire RNA isolate underwent reverse transcription. Data came from immunoSEQ multiplex PCR; TCRdb stores just in-frame clones and leaves some out. Here the sample spans some 130,000 clones, approximately 9% being singletons. The chain carries TRBV27 and TRBJ1-2; D gene unclear. The TCR comes from a young man with type 1 diabetes. Sequenced sample: central memory CD4+ T cells from blood. The CDR3 nucleotides read TGTGCCAGCAGTTTATCGGCGGGGTATGGCTACACCTTC. Translating it yields CASSLSAGYGYTF.